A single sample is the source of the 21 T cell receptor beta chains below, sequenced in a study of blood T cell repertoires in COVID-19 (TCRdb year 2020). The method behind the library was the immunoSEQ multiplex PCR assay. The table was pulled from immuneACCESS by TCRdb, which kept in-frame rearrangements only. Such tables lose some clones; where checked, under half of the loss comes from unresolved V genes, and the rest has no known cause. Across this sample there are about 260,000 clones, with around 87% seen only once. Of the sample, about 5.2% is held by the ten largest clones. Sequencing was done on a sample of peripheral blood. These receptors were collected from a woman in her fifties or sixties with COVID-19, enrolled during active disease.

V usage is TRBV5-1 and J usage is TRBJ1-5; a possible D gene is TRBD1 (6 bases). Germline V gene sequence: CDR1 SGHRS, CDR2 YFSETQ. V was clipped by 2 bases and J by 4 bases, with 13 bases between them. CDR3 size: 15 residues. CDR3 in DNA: TGCGCCAGCAGCTTTTCAGGGGCTGGGAATCAGCCCCAGCATTTT. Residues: CASSFSGAGNQPQHF. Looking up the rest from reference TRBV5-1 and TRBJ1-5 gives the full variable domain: KAGVTQTPRYLIKTRGQQVTLSCSPISGHRSVSWYQQTPGQGLQFLFEYFSETQRNKGNFPGRFSGRQFSNSRSEMNVSTLELGDSALYLCASSFSGAGNQPQHFGDGTRLSIL.

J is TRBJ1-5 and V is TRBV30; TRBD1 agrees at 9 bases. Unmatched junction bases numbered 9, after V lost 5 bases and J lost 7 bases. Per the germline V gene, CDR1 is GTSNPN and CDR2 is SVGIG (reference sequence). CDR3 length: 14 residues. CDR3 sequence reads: CAWSQGQGGQPQHF. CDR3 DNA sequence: TGTGCCTGGTCCCAGGGACAGGGAGGGCAGCCCCAGCATTTT.

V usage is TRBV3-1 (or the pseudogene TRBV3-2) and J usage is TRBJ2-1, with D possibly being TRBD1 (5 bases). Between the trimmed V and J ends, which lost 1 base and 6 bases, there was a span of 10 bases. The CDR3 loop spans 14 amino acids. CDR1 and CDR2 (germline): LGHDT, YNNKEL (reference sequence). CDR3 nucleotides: TGTGCCAGCAGCCAAGGACAGTTGGGCAATGAGCAGTTCTTC. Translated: CASSQGQLGNEQFF.

The CDR3 DNA sequence: TGCAGCGTTGTGCGGGGTGACACTGAAGCTTTCTTT. Protein sequence: CSVVRGDTEAFF. The chain combines TRBV29-1 with TRBJ1-1; no clear D. Trimming removed 4 bases from V and 3 bases from J, with 9 bases in between. Per the germline V gene, CDR1 is SQVTM and CDR2 is ANQGSEA. The CDR3 is made up of 12 amino acids. Full variable domain (missing parts from reference TRBV29-1 and TRBJ1-1): SAVISQKPSRDICQRGTSLTIQCQVDSQVTMMFWYRQQPGQSLTLIATANQGSEATYESGFVIDKFPISRPNLTFSTLTVSNMSPEDSSIYLCSVVRGDTEAFFGQGTRLTVV.

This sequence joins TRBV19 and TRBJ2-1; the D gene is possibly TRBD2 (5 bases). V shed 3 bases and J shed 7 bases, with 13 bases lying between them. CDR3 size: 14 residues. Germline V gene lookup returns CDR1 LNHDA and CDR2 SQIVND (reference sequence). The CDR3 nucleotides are TGTGCCAGTAGTATTTCCGGGGTAAGGAATGAGCAGTTCTTC. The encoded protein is CASSISGVRNEQFF. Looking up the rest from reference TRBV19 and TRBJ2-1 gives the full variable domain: DGGITQSPKYLFRKEGQNVTLSCEQNLNHDAMYWYRQDPGQGLRLIYYSQIVNDFQKGDIAEGYSVSREKKESFPLTVTSAQKNPTAFYLCASSISGVRNEQFFGPGTRLTVL.

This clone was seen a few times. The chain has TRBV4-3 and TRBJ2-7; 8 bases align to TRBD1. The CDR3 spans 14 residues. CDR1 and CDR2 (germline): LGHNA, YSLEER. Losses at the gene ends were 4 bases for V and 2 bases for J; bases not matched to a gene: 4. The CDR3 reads CASSLRTGPYEQYF. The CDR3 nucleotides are TGCGCCAGCAGCCTCAGGACAGGGCCCTACGAGCAGTACTTC.

DNA for the CDR3: TGTGCCAGCAGCCAAGTACGGGGGGCTGGCGGGGAGCTGTTTTTT. This translates into CASSQVRGAGGELFF. The chain combines TRBV3-1 (or the pseudogene TRBV3-2) with TRBJ2-2; tentative D call: TRBD2 (7 bases). Germline lookup yields CDR1 LGHDT and CDR2 YNNKEL (reference sequence). V gave up 1 base and J gave up 7 bases, with 13 bases separating them. The CDR3 length is 15 residues.

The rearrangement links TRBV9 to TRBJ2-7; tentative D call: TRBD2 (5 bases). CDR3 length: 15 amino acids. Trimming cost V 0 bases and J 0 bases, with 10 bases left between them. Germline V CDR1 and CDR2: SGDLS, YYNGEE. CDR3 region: CASSVGTGISYEQYF. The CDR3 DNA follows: TGTGCCAGCAGCGTAGGAACGGGAATCTCCTACGAGCAGTACTTC.

CDR3: CAAKGQGVGGYTF. For the CDR3, the DNA is TGTGCCGCCAAGGGACAGGGGGTCGGAGGCTACACCTTC. The gene calls are TRBV27 and TRBJ1-2; 11 bases are a match to TRBD1. The V and J ends lost 11 bases and 8 bases, in that order; junction bases with no gene match: 10. There are 13 residues in the CDR3. Per germline, CDR1 MNHEY and CDR2 SMNVEV (reference sequence).

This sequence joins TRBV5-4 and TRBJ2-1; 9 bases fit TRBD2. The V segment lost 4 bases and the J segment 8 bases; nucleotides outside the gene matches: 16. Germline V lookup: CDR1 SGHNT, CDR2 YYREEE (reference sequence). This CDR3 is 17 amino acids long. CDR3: CASSHDKGGTSTDEQFF. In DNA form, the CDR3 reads TGTGCCAGCAGCCACGACAAGGGGGGGACTAGCACGGATGAGCAGTTCTTC.

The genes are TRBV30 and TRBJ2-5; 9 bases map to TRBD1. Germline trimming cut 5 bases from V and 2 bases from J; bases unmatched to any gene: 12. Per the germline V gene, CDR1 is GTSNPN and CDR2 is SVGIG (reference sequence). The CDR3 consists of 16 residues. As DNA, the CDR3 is TGTGCCTGGGGCCCCGGGACAGGGTCGTTTCAAGAGACCCAGTACTTC. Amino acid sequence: CAWGPGTGSFQETQYF. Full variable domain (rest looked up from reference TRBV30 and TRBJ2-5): SQTIHQWPATLVQPVGSPLSLECTVEGTSNPNLYWYRQAAGRGLQLLFYSVGIGQISSEVPQNLSASRPQDRQFILSSKKLLLSDSGFYLCAWGPGTGSFQETQYFGPGTRLLVL.

CDR3 in DNA: TGCAGCGTGGAAACAGGGGGCTATGGCTACACCTTC. It translates to CSVETGGYGYTF. This chain joins TRBV29-1 and TRBJ1-2; 8 positions match TRBD1. CDR1 and CDR2 from the germline V gene are SQVTM and ANQGSEA. The J segment lost 4 bases and the V segment lost 6 bases, leaving 4 bases of the junction unmatched. The CDR3 consists of 12 residues.

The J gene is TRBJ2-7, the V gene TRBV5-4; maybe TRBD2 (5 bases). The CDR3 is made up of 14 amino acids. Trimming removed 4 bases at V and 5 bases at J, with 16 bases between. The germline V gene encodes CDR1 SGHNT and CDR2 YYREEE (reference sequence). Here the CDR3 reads CASSQETGSNEQYF. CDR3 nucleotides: TGTGCCAGCAGCCAGGAAACGGGGTCTAACGAGCAGTACTTC.

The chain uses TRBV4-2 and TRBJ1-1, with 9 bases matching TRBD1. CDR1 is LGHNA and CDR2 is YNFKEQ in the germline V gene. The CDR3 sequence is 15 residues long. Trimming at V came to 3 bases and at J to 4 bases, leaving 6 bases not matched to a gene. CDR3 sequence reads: CASSHSGTGSTEAFF. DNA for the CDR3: TGTGCCAGCAGCCATTCCGGGACAGGGAGCACTGAAGCTTTCTTT.

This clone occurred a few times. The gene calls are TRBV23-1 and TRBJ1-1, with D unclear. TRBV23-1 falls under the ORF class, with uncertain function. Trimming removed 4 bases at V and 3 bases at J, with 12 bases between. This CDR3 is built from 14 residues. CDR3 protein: CASSLGRGHTEAFF. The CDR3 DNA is TGCGCCAGCAGTCTGGGCCGAGGGCACACTGAAGCTTTCTTT.

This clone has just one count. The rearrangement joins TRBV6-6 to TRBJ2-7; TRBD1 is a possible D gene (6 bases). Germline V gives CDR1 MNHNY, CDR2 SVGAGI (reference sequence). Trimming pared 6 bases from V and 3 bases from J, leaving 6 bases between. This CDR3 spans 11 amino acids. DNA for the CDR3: TGTGCCAGCAGAGGGGGCTACGAGCAGTACTTC. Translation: CASRGGYEQYF.

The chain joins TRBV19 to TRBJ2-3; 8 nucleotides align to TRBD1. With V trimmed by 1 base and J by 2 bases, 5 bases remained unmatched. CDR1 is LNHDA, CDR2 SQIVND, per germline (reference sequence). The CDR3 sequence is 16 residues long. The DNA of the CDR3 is TGTGCCAGTAGTATAGCAGGACAGGGCCTCACAGATACGCAGTATTTT. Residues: CASSIAGQGLTDTQYF.

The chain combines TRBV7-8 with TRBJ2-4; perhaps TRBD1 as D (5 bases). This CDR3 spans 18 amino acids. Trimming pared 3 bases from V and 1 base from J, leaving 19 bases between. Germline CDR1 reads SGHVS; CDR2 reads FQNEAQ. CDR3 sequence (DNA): TGTGCCAGCAGCTTTAGGGAAAGACAGTCGGCGGCCAAAAACATTCAGTACTTC. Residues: CASSFRERQSAAKNIQYF.

The CDR3 DNA reads as TGTGCCAGCAGTCCCCTGCGTCAGGTCTATGGCTACACCTTC. This codes for CASSPLRQVYGYTF. The V gene is TRBV6-5, the J gene TRBJ1-2, with D unresolved. The CDR3 totals 14 residues. CDR1 and CDR2 from the germline V gene are MNHEY and SVGAGI. Between the trimmed V and J ends, which lost 5 bases and 4 bases, there was a span of 14 bases.

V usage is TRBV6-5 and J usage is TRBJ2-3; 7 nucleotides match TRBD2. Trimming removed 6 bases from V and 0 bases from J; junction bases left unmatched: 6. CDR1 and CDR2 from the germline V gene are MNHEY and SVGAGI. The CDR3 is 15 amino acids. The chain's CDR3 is CASRGPSGSTDTQYF. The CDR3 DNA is TGTGCCAGCAGGGGCCCTAGCGGTAGCACAGATACGCAGTATTTT.

CDR3 loop: CASSTLGGSSYEQYF. CDR3 DNA: TGTGCCAGCAGTACCCTTGGCGGGAGCTCCTACGAGCAGTACTTC. The J gene is TRBJ2-7, the V gene TRBV14, with 7 bases identical to TRBD2. The CDR3 sequence is 15 residues long. The ends lost 6 bases at V and 0 bases at J; junction bases unmatched: 8. The V gene's germline CDR1 is SGHDN and CDR2 FVKESK.